This T cell receptor beta chain was found in a study of regulatory T cells in long-lasting Graves disease. In building TCR beta libraries, iRepertoire HTBI primers were used together with Arm-PCR of CDR3 regions. TCRdb reprocessed the multiplex PCR reads with MiXCR, giving one entry per CDR3 protein. This sample yields hundreds of thousands of distinct CDR3 sequences, of which roughly 22% are seen a single time; about 12% belongs to the top ten. V gave up 6 bases and J gave up 5 bases, with 11 bases separating them. CDR1 and CDR2 (germline): SGHNT, YENEEA. The CDR3 consists of 12 residues. About this clonotype: What it binds is not known.

Regarding the study as a whole: Persistent-disease Graves' patients showed less TCR diversity than new cases. Whereas 966 public clonotypes were shared by new patients, persistent patients shared more, at roughly 3,000.

Sample time point: persistent/refractory GD, antithyroid drugs over 5 years with positive TRAb. Preparation of the TCR library used RNA extracted from PBMCs. Each patient gave 7 to 10 milliliters of EDTA-anticoagulated peripheral blood. The chain uses TRBV11-3 and TRBJ2-7; unclear D gene. This sequence originates from a female donor with Graves disease. This specimen was peripheral blood mononuclear cells (PBMCs), taken when the disease was refractory, from a patient treated with antithyroid drugs. CDR3 coding DNA: TGTGCCAGCAGTATTCATGACGACGAGCAGTACTTC. This gives the protein CASSIHDDEQYF.